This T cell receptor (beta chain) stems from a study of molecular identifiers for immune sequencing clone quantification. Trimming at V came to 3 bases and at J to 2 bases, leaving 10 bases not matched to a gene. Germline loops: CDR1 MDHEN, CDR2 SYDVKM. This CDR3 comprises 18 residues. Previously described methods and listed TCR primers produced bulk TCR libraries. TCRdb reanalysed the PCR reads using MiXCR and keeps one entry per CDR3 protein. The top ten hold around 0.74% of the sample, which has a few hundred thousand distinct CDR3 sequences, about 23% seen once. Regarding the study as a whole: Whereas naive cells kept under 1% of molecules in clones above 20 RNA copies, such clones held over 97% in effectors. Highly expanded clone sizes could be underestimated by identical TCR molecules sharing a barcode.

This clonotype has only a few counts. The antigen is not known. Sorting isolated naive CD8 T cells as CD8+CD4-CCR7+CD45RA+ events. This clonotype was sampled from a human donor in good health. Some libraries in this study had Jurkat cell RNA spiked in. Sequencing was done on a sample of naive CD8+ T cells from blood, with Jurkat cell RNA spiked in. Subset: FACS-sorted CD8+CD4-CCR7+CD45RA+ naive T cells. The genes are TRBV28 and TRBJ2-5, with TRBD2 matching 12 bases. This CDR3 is CASSFRLAGGFSQETQYF. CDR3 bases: TGTGCCAGCAGTTTCCGGCTAGCGGGAGGGTTCTCACAAGAGACCCAGTACTTC.